These 2 T cell receptor beta chains were all obtained from the same sample, sequenced in a study of T cells in Graves' hyperthyroidism and ophthalmopathy. RNA transcripts yielded amplified TCR beta CDR3 regions. The HTBI primer set drove a first-round RT-PCR of the TCR CDR3. In TCRdb, the multiplex PCR reads were re-called with MiXCR into one record per CDR3 protein. Of some 460,000 distinct CDR3 sequences listed, roughly 14% are singletons. Sequenced material: blood. Source of these receptors: a young woman with Graves' hyperthyroidism.

This clonotype came up a few times. J is TRBJ2-3 and V is TRBV14; D might be TRBD1 (6 bases). The CDR3 loop spans 16 amino acids. CDR1 and CDR2 from the germline V gene are SGHDN and FVKESK. Trimming shortened V by 3 bases and J by 1 base, and 14 bases separated the two germline ends. CDR3 residues: CASSHQTGLGTDTQYF. The CDR3 DNA sequence: TGTGCCAGCAGCCACCAAACAGGGTTGGGCACAGATACGCAGTATTTT.

This clonotype occurred a few times. This chain joins TRBV4-2 and TRBJ1-2; D not certain. Trimming stripped 0 bases from V and 0 bases from J, with 11 bases between. The CDR3 runs 16 residues. Germline CDR1 reads LGHNA; CDR2 reads YNFKEQ. The CDR3 DNA reads TGTGCCAGCAGCCAAGAATGGCAGCGAACTAACTATGGCTACACCTTC. Protein sequence: CASSQEWQRTNYGYTF.